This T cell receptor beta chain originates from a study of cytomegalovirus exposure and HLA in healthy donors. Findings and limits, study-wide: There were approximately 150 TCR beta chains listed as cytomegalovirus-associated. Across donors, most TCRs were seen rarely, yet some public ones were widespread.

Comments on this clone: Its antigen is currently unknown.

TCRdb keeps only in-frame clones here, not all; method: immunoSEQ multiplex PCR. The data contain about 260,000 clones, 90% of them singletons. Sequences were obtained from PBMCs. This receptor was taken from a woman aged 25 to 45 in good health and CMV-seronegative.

CDR3 coding DNA: TGTGCCATCAGTGAAGGGACCGCCTTAGGGGGCTACACCTTC. Amino acids: CAISEGTALGGYTF. This sequence joins TRBV10-3 and TRBJ1-2, with D perhaps matching TRBD1 (5 bases). CDR1 is ENHRY and CDR2 is SYGVKD in the germline V gene. V was pared by 3 bases and J by 8 bases, with 16 bases between. This CDR3 comprises 14 residues.